This record concerns one T cell receptor beta chain sequence. What it recognizes is unknown. Clones were sequenced by immunoSEQ multiplex PCR, and TCRdb holds only the in-frame ones, with some missing. The table records under 400,000 clones, over 75% of them present only once. Germline-derived CDR1 and CDR2 are MNHEY and SMNVEV (reference sequence). J gave up 4 bases and V 0 bases, and 6 bases lay outside the gene matches. The CDR3 is made up of 16 amino acids. These data are taken from a study of cytomegalovirus exposure and HLA in healthy donors. Regarding the study as a whole: The study put 150 to 200 TCR beta chains on its list as cytomegalovirus-associated. Reports described diagnosis of cytomegalovirus status by the classifier as highly specific and sensitive.

This chain connects TRBV27 to TRBJ2-1, with 7 nucleotides matching TRBD1. The sequenced material came from PBMCs. The receptor was isolated from a man under 40 in good health and CMV-seronegative. The CDR3 sequence is CASSLSIGTAYNEQFF. The CDR3 bases are TGTGCCAGCAGTTTATCGATTGGGACAGCATACAATGAGCAGTTCTTC.